There are many counts of the clone carrying this TCR beta chain. There are 18 residues in the CDR3. Trimming stripped 8 bases from V and 1 base from J, with 24 bases between. Germline CDR1 reads MDHEN; CDR2 reads SYDVKM. The record originates from a study of human T cells and chemical hapten exposure. Total RNA was isolated from unfractionated whole blood. Individual cDNA molecules each carried unique molecular identifiers attached by the library. MiXCR, run by TCRdb on the 5' RACE reads, gives a single entry per CDR3 protein. Of about 140,000 distinct CDR3 sequences listed, 4.1% are singletons. This TCR was recovered from a female donor in good health. The V call is TRBV28, the J call TRBJ1-3; D perhaps matches TRBD1 (5 bases). CDR3 DNA sequence: TGTGCCAGCGTTACCGGGGGTCAATTGGGATTATCTGGAAACACCATATATTTT. Translating it yields CASVTGGQLGLSGNTIYF.